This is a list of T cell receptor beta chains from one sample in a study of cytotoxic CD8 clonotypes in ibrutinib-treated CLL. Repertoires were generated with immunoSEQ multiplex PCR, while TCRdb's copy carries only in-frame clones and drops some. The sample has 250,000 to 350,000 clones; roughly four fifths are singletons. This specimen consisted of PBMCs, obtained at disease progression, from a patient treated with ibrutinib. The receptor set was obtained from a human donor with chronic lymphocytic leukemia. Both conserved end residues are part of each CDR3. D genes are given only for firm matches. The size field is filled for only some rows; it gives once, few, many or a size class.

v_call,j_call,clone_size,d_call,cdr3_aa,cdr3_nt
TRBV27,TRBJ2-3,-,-,CASSLGPLREDTQYF,TGTGCCAGCAGTTTAGGGCCCCTGAGGGAAGATACGCAGTATTTT
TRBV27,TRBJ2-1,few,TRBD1,CASSLRPGGYNEQFF,TGTGCCAGCAGTTTACGTCCAGGGGGCTACAATGAGCAGTTCTTC
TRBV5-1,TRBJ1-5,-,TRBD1,CASSKRATGGKVDNQPQHF,TGCGCCAGCAGCAAACGCGCGACAGGGGGCAAGGTGGACAATCAGCCCCAGCATTTT
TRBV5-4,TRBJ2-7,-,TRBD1,CASSPNRGHYEQYF,TGTGCCAGCAGCCCCAACAGGGGGCACTACGAGCAGTACTTC
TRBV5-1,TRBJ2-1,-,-,CASSFSDEQFF,TGCGCCAGCAGCTTTAGCGACGAGCAGTTCTTC
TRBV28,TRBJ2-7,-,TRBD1,CASRSAGTGGTYEQYF,TGTGCCAGCAGGTCCGCCGGGACAGGGGGCACCTACGAGCAGTACTTC
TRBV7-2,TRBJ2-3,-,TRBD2,CASSPKVLRGGTDTQYF,TGTGCCAGCAGCCCGAAGGTGTTGCGGGGGGGCACAGATACGCAGTATTTT
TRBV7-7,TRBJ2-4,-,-,CASSDGVLNIQYF,TGTGCCAGCAGTGACGGGGTACTAAACATTCAGTACTTC
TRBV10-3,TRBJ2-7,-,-,CAIRPDPYEQYF,TGTGCCATCAGGCCGGACCCCTACGAGCAGTACTTC
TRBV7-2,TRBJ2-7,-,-,CASSLVTGVRSYEQYF,TGTGCCAGCAGCTTAGTGACCGGGGTCCGCTCCTACGAGCAGTACTTC
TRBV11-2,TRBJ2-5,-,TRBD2,CASSLVGTSGVQETQYF,TGTGCCAGCAGCTTAGTGGGGACTAGCGGGGTTCAAGAGACCCAGTACTTC
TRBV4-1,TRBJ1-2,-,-,CASSQDPHRDNYGYTF,TGCGCCAGCAGCCAAGATCCGCACAGGGACAACTATGGCTACACCTTC
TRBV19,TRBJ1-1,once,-,CASRLHRRRLDTEAFF,TGTGCCAGTAGATTACACAGGAGACGTTTGGACACTGAAGCTTTCTTT
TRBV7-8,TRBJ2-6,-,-,CASSLGGANVLTF,TGTGCCAGCAGCTTAGGTGGGGCCAACGTCCTGACTTTC
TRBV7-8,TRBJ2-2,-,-,CASSSTGQRRTGELFF,TGTGCCAGCAGCTCTACTGGACAGAGGAGAACCGGGGAGCTGTTTTTT
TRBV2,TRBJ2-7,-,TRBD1,CASGPPGGHYEQYF,TGTGCCAGCGGCCCCCCAGGGGGACACTACGAGCAGTACTTC
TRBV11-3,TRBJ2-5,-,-,CASSSYSQETQYF,TGTGCCAGCAGCTCGTACAGCCAAGAGACCCAGTACTTC
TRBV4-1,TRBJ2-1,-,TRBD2,CASSHPGTREKQFF,TGCGCCAGCAGCCACCCCGGGACTAGGGAAAAGCAGTTCTTC
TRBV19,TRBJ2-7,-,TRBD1,CASSIDRDRTYEQYF,TGTGCCAGTAGTATAGACCGGGACAGAACCTACGAGCAGTACTTC
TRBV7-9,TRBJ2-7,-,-,CASSLNTEQYF,TGTGCCAGCAGCTTAAATACGGAGCAGTACTTC
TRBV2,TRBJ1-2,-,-,CASSMTADNYGYTF,TGTGCCAGCAGTATGACAGCCGATAACTATGGCTACACCTTC
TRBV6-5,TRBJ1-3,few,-,CASRRGPYSGNTIYF,TGTGCCAGCAGGAGGGGCCCGTACTCTGGAAACACCATATATTTT
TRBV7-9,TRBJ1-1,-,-,CASSLSAITEAFF,TGTGCCAGCAGCTTAAGCGCGATCACTGAAGCTTTCTTT
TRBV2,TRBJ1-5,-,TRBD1,CASSFDRGGLASQPQHF,TGTGCCAGCAGTTTTGACAGGGGAGGACTGGCATCGCAGCCCCAGCATTTT
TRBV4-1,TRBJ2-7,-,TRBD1,CASSTGQGREQYF,TGCGCCAGCAGCACGGGACAGGGGAGGGAGCAGTACTTC
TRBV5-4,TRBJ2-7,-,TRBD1,CASSWGQFYEQYF,TGTGCCAGCAGCTGGGGACAGTTCTACGAGCAGTACTTC
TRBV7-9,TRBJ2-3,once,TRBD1,CASSSRDRAPDTQYF,TGTGCCAGCAGCTCCCGGGACAGGGCCCCCGATACGCAGTATTTT
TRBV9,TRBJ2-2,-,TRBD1,CASSARQGSNTGELFF,TGTGCCAGCAGCGCCCGACAGGGCTCCAACACCGGGGAGCTGTTTTTT
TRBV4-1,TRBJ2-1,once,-,CASSQEVRGFPFF,TGCGCCAGCAGCCAAGAAGTCCGGGGTTTTCCGTTCTTC
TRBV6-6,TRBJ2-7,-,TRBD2,CASTREGDLYEQYF,TGTGCCAGCACGCGGGAGGGAGATCTCTACGAGCAGTACTTC
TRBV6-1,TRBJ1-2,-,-,CASSEEGRYGYTF,TGTGCCAGCAGTGAAGAAGGGAGATATGGCTACACCTTC
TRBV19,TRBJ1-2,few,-,CASSRGTRDYGYTF,TGTGCCAGTAGTAGGGGGACTCGCGACTATGGCTACACCTTC
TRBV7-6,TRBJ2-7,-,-,CASSHTLGPEQYF,TGTGCCAGCAGCCACACACTAGGCCCCGAGCAGTACTTC
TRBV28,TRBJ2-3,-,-,CASIERGPITDTQYF,TGTGCCAGCATTGAGAGGGGCCCCATCACAGATACGCAGTATTTT
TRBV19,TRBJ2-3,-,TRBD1,CASSRTGWTDTQYF,TGTGCCAGTTCTCGGACAGGGTGGACAGATACGCAGTATTTT
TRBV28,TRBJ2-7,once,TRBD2,CASTRSGSSYEQYF,TGTGCCAGCACCAGGAGCGGGAGCTCCTACGAGCAGTACTTC
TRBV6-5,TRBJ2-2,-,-,CASSYRPPLFAGELFF,TGTGCCAGCAGTTACAGGCCGCCCTTATTCGCCGGGGAGCTGTTTTTT
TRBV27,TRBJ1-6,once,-,CASSKRSTGSPLHF,TGTGCCAGCAGTAAAAGGTCCACCGGCTCACCCCTCCACTTT
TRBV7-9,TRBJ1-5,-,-,CASRSGRPNQPQHF,TGTGCCAGCAGAAGTGGACGGCCCAATCAGCCCCAGCATTTT
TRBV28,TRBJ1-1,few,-,CASSLPRVGNTEAFF,TGTGCCAGCAGTCTACCCAGGGTGGGGAACACTGAAGCTTTCTTT
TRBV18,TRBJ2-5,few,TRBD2,CASSHSGNLETQYF,TGTGCCAGCTCACATAGCGGGAATTTGGAGACCCAGTACTTC
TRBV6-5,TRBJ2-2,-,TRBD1,CASSTTGGEGGELFF,TGTGCCAGCAGTACAACAGGGGGCGAGGGCGGGGAGCTGTTTTTT